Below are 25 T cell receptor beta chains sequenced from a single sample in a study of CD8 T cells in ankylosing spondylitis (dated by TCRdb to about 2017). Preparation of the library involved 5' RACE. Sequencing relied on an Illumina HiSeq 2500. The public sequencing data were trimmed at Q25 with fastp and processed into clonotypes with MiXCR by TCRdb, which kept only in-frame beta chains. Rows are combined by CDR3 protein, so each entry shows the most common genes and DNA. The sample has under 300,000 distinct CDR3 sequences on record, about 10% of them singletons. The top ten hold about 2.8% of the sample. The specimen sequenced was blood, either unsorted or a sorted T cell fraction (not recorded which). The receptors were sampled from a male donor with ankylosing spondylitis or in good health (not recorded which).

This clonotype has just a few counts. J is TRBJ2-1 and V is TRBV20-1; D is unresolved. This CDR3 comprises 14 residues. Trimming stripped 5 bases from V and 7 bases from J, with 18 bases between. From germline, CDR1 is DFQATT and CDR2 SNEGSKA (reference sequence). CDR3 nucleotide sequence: TGCAGTGCTGCTCTGCGGCGGTTGAAAAATGAGCAGTTCTTC. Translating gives CSAALRRLKNEQFF.

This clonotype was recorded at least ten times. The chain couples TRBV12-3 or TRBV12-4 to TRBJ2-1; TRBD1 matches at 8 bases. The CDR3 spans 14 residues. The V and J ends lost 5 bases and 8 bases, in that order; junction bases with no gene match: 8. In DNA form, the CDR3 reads TGTGCCAGCAGTCCCGGGACAGGACCAGATGAGCAGTTCTTC. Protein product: CASSPGTGPDEQFF.

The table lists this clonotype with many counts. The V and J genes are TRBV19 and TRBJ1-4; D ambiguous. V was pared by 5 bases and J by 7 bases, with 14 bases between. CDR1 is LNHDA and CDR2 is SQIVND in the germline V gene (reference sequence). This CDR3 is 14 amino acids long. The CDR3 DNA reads TGTGCCAGTAGTTCGACGGGATCTGCTGAAAAACTGTTTTTT. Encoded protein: CASSSTGSAEKLFF.

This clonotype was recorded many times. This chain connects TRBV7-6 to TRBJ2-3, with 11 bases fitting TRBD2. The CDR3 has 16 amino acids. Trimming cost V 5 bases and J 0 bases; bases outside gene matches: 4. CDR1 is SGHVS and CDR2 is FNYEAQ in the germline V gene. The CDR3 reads CASSNRLAGSTDTQYF. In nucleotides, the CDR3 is TGTGCCAGCAGCAACCGACTAGCGGGGAGCACAGATACGCAGTATTTT.

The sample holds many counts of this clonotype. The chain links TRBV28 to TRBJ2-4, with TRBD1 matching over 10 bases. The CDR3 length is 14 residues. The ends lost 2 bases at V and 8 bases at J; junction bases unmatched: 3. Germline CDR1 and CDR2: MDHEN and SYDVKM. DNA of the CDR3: TGTGCCAGCAGTTTAGGGGACAGGGGTGACATTCAGTACTTC. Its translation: CASSLGDRGDIQYF.

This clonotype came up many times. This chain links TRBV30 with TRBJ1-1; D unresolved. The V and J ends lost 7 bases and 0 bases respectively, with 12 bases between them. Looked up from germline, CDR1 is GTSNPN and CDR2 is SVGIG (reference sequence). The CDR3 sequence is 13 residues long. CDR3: CASDGLVNTEAFF. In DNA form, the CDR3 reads TGTGCCTCAGACGGTCTGGTGAACACTGAAGCTTTCTTT.

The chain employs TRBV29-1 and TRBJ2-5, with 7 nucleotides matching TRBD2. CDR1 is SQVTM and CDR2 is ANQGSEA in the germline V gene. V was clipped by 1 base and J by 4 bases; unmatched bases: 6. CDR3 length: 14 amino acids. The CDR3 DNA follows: TGCAGCGTTGAAGGGGGGGGGAGCGGAGAGACCCAGTACTTC. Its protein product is CSVEGGGSGETQYF.

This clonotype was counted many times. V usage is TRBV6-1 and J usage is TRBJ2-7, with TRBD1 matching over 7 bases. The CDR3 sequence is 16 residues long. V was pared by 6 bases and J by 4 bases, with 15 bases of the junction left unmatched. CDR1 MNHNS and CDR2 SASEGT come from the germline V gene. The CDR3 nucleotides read TGTGCCAGCAGCCCTTTCGACAGGGCCCCCCTTTACGAGCAGTACTTC. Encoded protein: CASSPFDRAPLYEQYF.

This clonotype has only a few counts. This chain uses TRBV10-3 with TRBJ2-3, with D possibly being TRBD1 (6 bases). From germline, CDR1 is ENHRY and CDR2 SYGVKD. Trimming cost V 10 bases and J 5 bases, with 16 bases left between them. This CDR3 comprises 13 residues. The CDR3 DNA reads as TGTGCCAACAGACAGGAACCGGGAGATACGCAGTATTTT. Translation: CANRQEPGDTQYF.

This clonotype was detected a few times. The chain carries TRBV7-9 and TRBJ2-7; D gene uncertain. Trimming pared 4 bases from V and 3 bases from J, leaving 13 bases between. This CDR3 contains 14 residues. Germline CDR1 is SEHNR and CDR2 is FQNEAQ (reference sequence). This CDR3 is CASSSVRKSYEQYF. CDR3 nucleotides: TGTGCCAGCAGCTCGGTCAGGAAGAGCTACGAGCAGTACTTC.

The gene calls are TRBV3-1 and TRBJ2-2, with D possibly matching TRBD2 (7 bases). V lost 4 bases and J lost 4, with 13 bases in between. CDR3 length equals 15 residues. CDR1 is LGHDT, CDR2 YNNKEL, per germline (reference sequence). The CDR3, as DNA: TGTGCCAGCAGCCTTCTCCGGGGGGCCACCGGGGAGCTGTTTTTT. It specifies CASSLLRGATGELFF.

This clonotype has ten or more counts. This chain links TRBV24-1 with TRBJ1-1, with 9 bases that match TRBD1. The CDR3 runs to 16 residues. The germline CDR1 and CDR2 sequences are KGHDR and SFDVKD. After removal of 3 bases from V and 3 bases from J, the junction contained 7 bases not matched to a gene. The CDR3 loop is CATSDIYGTGHTEAFF. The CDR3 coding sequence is TGTGCCACCAGTGATATATATGGGACAGGGCACACTGAAGCTTTCTTT.

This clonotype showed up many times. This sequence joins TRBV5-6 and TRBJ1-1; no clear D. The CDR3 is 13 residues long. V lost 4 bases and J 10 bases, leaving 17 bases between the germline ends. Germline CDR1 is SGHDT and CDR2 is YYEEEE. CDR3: CASSPVAGFLAFF. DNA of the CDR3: TGTGCCAGCAGCCCGGTTGCGGGATTTCTAGCTTTCTTT.

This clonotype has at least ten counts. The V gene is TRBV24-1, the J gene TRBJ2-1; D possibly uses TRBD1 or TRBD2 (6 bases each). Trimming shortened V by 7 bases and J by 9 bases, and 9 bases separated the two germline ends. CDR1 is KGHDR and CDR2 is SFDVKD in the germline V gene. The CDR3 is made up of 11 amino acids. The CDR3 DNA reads TGTGCCACCAGCGAGGGGGGTGAGCAGTTCTTC. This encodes CATSEGGEQFF.

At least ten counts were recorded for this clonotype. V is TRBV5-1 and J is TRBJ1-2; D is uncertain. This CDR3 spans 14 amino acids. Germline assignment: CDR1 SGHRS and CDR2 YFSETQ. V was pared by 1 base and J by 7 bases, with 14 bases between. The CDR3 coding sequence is TGCGCCAGCAGCTTGAGCGCCACCATGGGTGGCTACACCTTC. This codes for CASSLSATMGGYTF. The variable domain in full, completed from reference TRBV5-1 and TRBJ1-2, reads KAGVTQTPRYLIKTRGQQVTLSCSPISGHRSVSWYQQTPGQGLQFLFEYFSETQRNKGNFPGRFSGRQFSNSRSEMNVSTLELGDSALYLCASSLSATMGGYTFGSGTRLTVV.

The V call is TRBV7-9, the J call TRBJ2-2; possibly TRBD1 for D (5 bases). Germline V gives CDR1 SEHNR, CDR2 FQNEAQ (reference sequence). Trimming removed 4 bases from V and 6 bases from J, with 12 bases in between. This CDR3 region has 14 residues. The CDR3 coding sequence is TGTGCCAGCAGCTCAGGGCTTTGGGCCGGGGAGCTGTTTTTT. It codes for CASSSGLWAGELFF.

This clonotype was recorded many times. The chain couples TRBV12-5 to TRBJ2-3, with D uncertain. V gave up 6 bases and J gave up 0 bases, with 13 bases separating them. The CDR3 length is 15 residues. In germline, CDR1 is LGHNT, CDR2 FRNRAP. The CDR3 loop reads CASGLFGPSTDTQYF. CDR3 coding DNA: TGTGCTAGTGGCCTCTTCGGACCTAGCACAGATACGCAGTATTTT. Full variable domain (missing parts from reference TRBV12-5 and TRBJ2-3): DARVTQTPRHKVTEMGQEVTMRCQPILGHNTVFWYRQTMMQGLELLAYFRNRAPLDDSGMPKDRFSAEMPDATLATLKIQPSEPRDSAVYFCASGLFGPSTDTQYFGPGTRLTVL.

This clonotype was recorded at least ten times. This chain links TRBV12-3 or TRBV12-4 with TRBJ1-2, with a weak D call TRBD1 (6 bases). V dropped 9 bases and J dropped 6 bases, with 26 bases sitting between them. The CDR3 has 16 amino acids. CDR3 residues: CASSDRGARRSDGYTF. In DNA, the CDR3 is TGTGCCAGTTCCGACCGGGGGGCGCGAAGGTCCGATGGCTACACCTTC.

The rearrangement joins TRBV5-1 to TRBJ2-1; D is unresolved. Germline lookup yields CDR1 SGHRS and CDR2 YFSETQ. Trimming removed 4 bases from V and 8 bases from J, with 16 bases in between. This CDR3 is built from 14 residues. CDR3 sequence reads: CASSLSSTPDEQFF. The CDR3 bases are TGCGCCAGCAGCCTTTCTAGTACTCCCGATGAGCAGTTCTTC.

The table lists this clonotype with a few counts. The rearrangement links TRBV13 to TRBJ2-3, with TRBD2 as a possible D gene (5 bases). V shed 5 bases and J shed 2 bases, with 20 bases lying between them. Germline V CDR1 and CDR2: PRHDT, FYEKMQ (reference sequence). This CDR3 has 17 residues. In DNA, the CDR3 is TGTGCCAGCAGCCCCACGGCTATTGGAGGTTACACAGATACGCAGTATTTT. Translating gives CASSPTAIGGYTDTQYF.

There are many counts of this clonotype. CDR3 in amino acids: CASSEQLGARGMNTEAFF. The CDR3 coding sequence is TGTGCCAGCAGTGAACAATTGGGCGCCCGGGGTATGAACACTGAAGCTTTCTTT. The V call is TRBV6-1, the J call TRBJ1-1; D not certain. The germline V gene encodes CDR1 MNHNS and CDR2 SASEGT. CDR3 length: 18 amino acids. V was trimmed by 2 bases and J by 0 bases, leaving 19 bases between them.

Here the CDR3 reads CSGGDRGSRGYTF. The CDR3 nucleotides are TGCAGCGGAGGGGACAGGGGATCACGGGGCTACACCTTC. This chain joins TRBV29-1 and TRBJ1-2; TRBD1 matches 10 bases. The CDR3 is made up of 13 amino acids. Germline lookup yields CDR1 SQVTM and CDR2 ANQGSEA. The V segment lost 7 bases and the J segment 8 bases; nucleotides outside the gene matches: 10.

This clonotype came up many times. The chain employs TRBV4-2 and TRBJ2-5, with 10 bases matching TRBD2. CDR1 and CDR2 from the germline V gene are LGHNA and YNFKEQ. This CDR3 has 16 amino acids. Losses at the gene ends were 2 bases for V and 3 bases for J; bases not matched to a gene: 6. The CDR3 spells CASSQTLAGVEETQYF. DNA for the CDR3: TGTGCCAGCAGCCAAACCCTAGCGGGAGTGGAAGAGACCCAGTACTTC.

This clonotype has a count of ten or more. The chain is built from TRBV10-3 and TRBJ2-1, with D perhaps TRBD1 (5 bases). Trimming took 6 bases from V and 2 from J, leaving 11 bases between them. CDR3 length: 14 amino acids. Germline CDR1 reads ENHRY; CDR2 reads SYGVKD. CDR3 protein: CAIRIQGTYNEQFF. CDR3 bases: TGTGCCATCAGGATTCAGGGAACCTACAATGAGCAGTTCTTC.

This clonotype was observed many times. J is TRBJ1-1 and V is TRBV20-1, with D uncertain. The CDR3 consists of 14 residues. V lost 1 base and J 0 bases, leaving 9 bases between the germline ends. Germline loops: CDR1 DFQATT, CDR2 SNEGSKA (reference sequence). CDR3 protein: CSARALGLNTEAFF. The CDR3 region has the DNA TGCAGTGCTAGAGCCCTTGGTCTGAACACTGAAGCTTTCTTT.